The rows below give T cell receptor beta chains drawn from one sample of a study of CD8 T cells in Susac syndrome. MiXCR, run by TCRdb on the immunoSEQ multiplex PCR reads, gives a single entry per CDR3 protein. The data contain about 400,000 distinct CDR3 sequences, around 83% of them seen just once; the ten biggest clones take up roughly 0.11%. Sequenced input: CD8+ T cells from PBMCs. The source is a human donor with multiple sclerosis. Both conserved end residues are part of each CDR3. A D gene is named only where the DNA matches it firmly. Clone size appears in some rows only: once, few, many, or a class for an expanded clone.

d_call: NA
j_call: TRBJ2-7
v_call: TRBV29-1
clone_size: NA
cdr3_aa: CSVEDTYEQYF
cdr3_nt: TGCAGCGTTGAAGATACCTACGAGCAGTACTTC

d_call: TRBD1
j_call: TRBJ2-7
v_call: TRBV6-1
clone_size: NA
cdr3_aa: CASSHDTGTGGEEQYF
cdr3_nt: TGTGCCAGCAGCCATGATACCGGGACAGGGGGCGAAGAGCAGTACTTC

d_call: NA
j_call: TRBJ2-1
v_call: TRBV5-4
clone_size: NA
cdr3_aa: CASSTTNEYKQFF
cdr3_nt: TGTGCCAGCAGCACTACCAACGAGTACAAGCAGTTCTTC

d_call: NA
j_call: TRBJ2-7
v_call: TRBV28
clone_size: NA
cdr3_aa: CASIGTLGKSSYEQYF
cdr3_nt: TGTGCCAGCATAGGAACGTTAGGGAAGAGCTCCTACGAGCAGTACTTC

d_call: TRBD2
j_call: TRBJ2-1
v_call: TRBV4-1
clone_size: NA
cdr3_aa: CASSQAPAGLYEQFF
cdr3_nt: TGCGCCAGCAGCCAAGCCCCAGCGGGATTGTATGAGCAGTTCTTC

d_call: NA
j_call: TRBJ2-5
v_call: TRBV5-1
clone_size: NA
cdr3_aa: CASSSDPSEETQYF
cdr3_nt: TGCGCCAGCAGCTCCGACCCAAGCGAAGAGACCCAGTACTTC

d_call: TRBD1
j_call: TRBJ2-1
v_call: TRBV5-5
clone_size: NA
cdr3_aa: CASNPQAGGSYNEQFF
cdr3_nt: TGTGCCAGCAACCCCCAGGCAGGGGGCTCTTACAATGAGCAGTTCTTC

d_call: NA
j_call: TRBJ2-7
v_call: TRBV29-1
clone_size: NA
cdr3_aa: CSVEGLLGVYEQYF
cdr3_nt: TGCAGCGTCGAGGGACTCCTGGGGGTATACGAGCAGTACTTC

d_call: TRBD1
j_call: TRBJ2-7
v_call: TRBV10-2
clone_size: NA
cdr3_aa: CASGGTASNEQYF
cdr3_nt: TGCGCCAGCGGTGGGACAGCCTCTAACGAGCAGTACTTC

d_call: NA
j_call: TRBJ2-3
v_call: TRBV5-1
clone_size: NA
cdr3_aa: CASSLVGFTQYF
cdr3_nt: TGCGCCAGCAGCTTGGTGGGTTTTACGCAGTATTTT

d_call: NA
j_call: TRBJ1-5
v_call: TRBV27
clone_size: NA
cdr3_aa: CASSLGVLQPQHF
cdr3_nt: TGTGCCAGCAGTTTAGGGGTTCTTCAGCCCCAGCATTTT

d_call: NA
j_call: TRBJ2-2
v_call: TRBV5-6
clone_size: few
cdr3_aa: CASSLGQYTGELFF
cdr3_nt: TGTGCCAGCAGCTTGGGACAGTACACCGGGGAGCTGTTTTTT

d_call: NA
j_call: TRBJ2-3
v_call: TRBV19
clone_size: NA
cdr3_aa: CASSSEGGTDTQYF
cdr3_nt: TGTGCCAGTAGCTCAGAGGGGGGGACAGATACGCAGTATTTT

d_call: NA
j_call: TRBJ1-5
v_call: TRBV4-1
clone_size: NA
cdr3_aa: CASSQGTWGNQPQHF
cdr3_nt: TGCGCCAGCAGCCAAGGGACATGGGGCAATCAGCCCCAGCATTTT

d_call: NA
j_call: TRBJ1-1
v_call: TRBV6-5
clone_size: NA
cdr3_aa: CASSYSSGWDTEAFF
cdr3_nt: TGTGCCAGCAGTTACTCGTCAGGGTGGGACACTGAAGCTTTCTTT

d_call: NA
j_call: TRBJ1-1
v_call: TRBV19
clone_size: NA
cdr3_aa: CASSIDPGSTEAFF
cdr3_nt: TGTGCCAGTAGTATAGATCCGGGAAGTACTGAAGCTTTCTTT

d_call: TRBD1
j_call: TRBJ2-1
v_call: TRBV12-3/TRBV12-4
clone_size: NA
cdr3_aa: CASRNLTGTGDNEQFF
cdr3_nt: TGTGCCAGCAGAAACCTCACCGGGACAGGGGACAATGAGCAGTTCTTC

d_call: NA
j_call: TRBJ2-5
v_call: TRBV5-1
clone_size: NA
cdr3_aa: CASSEATEIEETQYF
cdr3_nt: TGCGCCAGCAGCGAGGCGACAGAGATCGAAGAGACCCAGTACTTC

d_call: NA
j_call: TRBJ2-6
v_call: TRBV5-1
clone_size: NA
cdr3_aa: CASSIGDSGANVLTF
cdr3_nt: TGCGCCAGCAGCATTGGAGATTCTGGGGCCAACGTCCTGACTTTC

d_call: TRBD1
j_call: TRBJ2-7
v_call: TRBV23-1
clone_size: NA
cdr3_aa: CASRGTGGYYEQYF
cdr3_nt: TGCGCCAGCAGGGGGACAGGGGGGTACTACGAGCAGTACTTC

d_call: TRBD2
j_call: TRBJ2-1
v_call: TRBV28
clone_size: NA
cdr3_aa: CASNMEVTSGVNEQFF
cdr3_nt: TGTGCCAGCAATATGGAGGTGACTAGCGGGGTAAATGAGCAGTTCTTC

d_call: NA
j_call: TRBJ1-5
v_call: TRBV21-1
clone_size: once
cdr3_aa: CASRQGLRSNQPQHF
cdr3_nt: TGTGCCAGCAGGCAGGGACTTCGAAGCAATCAGCCCCAGCATTTT

d_call: TRBD2
j_call: TRBJ2-3
v_call: TRBV30
clone_size: NA
cdr3_aa: CAWSVGVAGGPDTQYF
cdr3_nt: TGTGCCTGGAGTGTAGGAGTGGCGGGAGGGCCAGATACGCAGTATTTT

d_call: TRBD1
j_call: TRBJ1-2
v_call: TRBV7-2
clone_size: NA
cdr3_aa: CASSLRAPGQGAAGYTF
cdr3_nt: TGTGCCAGCAGCTTAAGGGCCCCAGGACAGGGGGCGGCCGGCTACACCTTC

d_call: NA
j_call: TRBJ1-2
v_call: TRBV12-3/TRBV12-4
clone_size: NA
cdr3_aa: CASSPDRDWSYGYTF
cdr3_nt: TGTGCCAGCAGTCCTGACCGGGACTGGAGCTATGGCTACACCTTC

d_call: NA
j_call: TRBJ2-1
v_call: TRBV29-1
clone_size: NA
cdr3_aa: CSVEDINLGYNEQFF
cdr3_nt: TGCAGCGTTGAGGACATCAACCTCGGATACAATGAGCAGTTCTTC

d_call: TRBD1
j_call: TRBJ2-6
v_call: TRBV7-9
clone_size: NA
cdr3_aa: CASSLPDRAGANVLTF
cdr3_nt: TGTGCCAGCAGCTTACCAGACAGGGCTGGGGCCAACGTCCTGACTTTC

d_call: NA
j_call: TRBJ2-3
v_call: TRBV6-1
clone_size: NA
cdr3_aa: CASSEPHPSTDTQYF
cdr3_nt: TGTGCCAGCAGTGAACCACACCCTTCCACAGATACGCAGTATTTT

d_call: TRBD1
j_call: TRBJ1-3
v_call: TRBV4-1
clone_size: few
cdr3_aa: CASRDRAGNTIYF
cdr3_nt: TGCGCCAGCCGCGACAGGGCTGGAAACACCATATATTTT

d_call: TRBD1
j_call: TRBJ2-7
v_call: TRBV7-9
clone_size: NA
cdr3_aa: CASSTLGTGSSYEQYF
cdr3_nt: TGTGCCAGCAGCACCTTAGGGACAGGGTCCTCCTACGAGCAGTACTTC

d_call: NA
j_call: TRBJ2-5
v_call: TRBV2
clone_size: NA
cdr3_aa: CASLERTLGETQYF
cdr3_nt: TGTGCCAGCCTAGAAAGGACTTTGGGGGAGACCCAGTACTTC

d_call: NA
j_call: TRBJ2-2
v_call: TRBV7-8
clone_size: NA
cdr3_aa: CASSRRQGRTGELFF
cdr3_nt: TGTGCCAGCAGCCGCCGGCAGGGGAGAACCGGGGAGCTGTTTTTT

d_call: NA
j_call: TRBJ1-4
v_call: TRBV10-3
clone_size: once
cdr3_aa: CAISEGRRGPTNEKLFF
cdr3_nt: TGTGCCATCAGTGAGGGGAGGAGGGGACCAACTAATGAAAAACTGTTTTTT

d_call: TRBD1
j_call: TRBJ2-7
v_call: TRBV30
clone_size: NA
cdr3_aa: CARGTGPYEQYF
cdr3_nt: TGTGCCAGAGGGACAGGGCCCTACGAGCAGTACTTC

d_call: TRBD1
j_call: TRBJ2-3
v_call: TRBV6-5
clone_size: few
cdr3_aa: CASSYWSRQGIDTQYF
cdr3_nt: TGTGCCAGCAGTTACTGGAGCCGACAGGGGATAGATACGCAGTATTTT

d_call: NA
j_call: TRBJ2-1
v_call: TRBV4-1
clone_size: NA
cdr3_aa: CASSQAREEYNEQFF
cdr3_nt: TGCGCCAGCAGCCAAGCCAGGGAGGAGTACAATGAGCAGTTCTTC

d_call: TRBD2
j_call: TRBJ2-3
v_call: TRBV27
clone_size: NA
cdr3_aa: CASSTQTTTSGTGADTQYF
cdr3_nt: TGTGCCAGCAGTACCCAAACAACGACTAGCGGGACGGGGGCAGATACGCAGTATTTT

d_call: NA
j_call: TRBJ1-1
v_call: TRBV7-9
clone_size: NA
cdr3_aa: CASSLAGGPAEAFF
cdr3_nt: TGTGCCAGCAGCTTAGCGGGGGGGCCAGCTGAAGCTTTCTTT

d_call: NA
j_call: TRBJ2-5
v_call: TRBV27
clone_size: NA
cdr3_aa: CASSLQGQETQYF
cdr3_nt: TGTGCCAGCAGTTTACAGGGCCAAGAGACCCAGTACTTC

d_call: TRBD1
j_call: TRBJ1-5
v_call: TRBV12-3/TRBV12-4
clone_size: NA
cdr3_aa: CASMGQVSNQPQHF
cdr3_nt: TGTGCCAGCATGGGACAGGTGAGCAATCAGCCCCAGCATTTT

d_call: NA
j_call: TRBJ2-7
v_call: TRBV6-5
clone_size: NA
cdr3_aa: CASSYSNGAAYEQYF
cdr3_nt: TGTGCCAGCAGTTACTCAAATGGAGCCGCCTACGAGCAGTACTTC

d_call: NA
j_call: TRBJ2-6
v_call: TRBV12-5
clone_size: few
cdr3_aa: CASGFTDERLIPGANVLTF
cdr3_nt: TGTGCTAGTGGTTTCACAGACGAGAGACTAATCCCCGGGGCCAACGTCCTGACTTTC

d_call: NA
j_call: TRBJ2-1
v_call: TRBV9
clone_size: few
cdr3_aa: CASGSRYNEQFF
cdr3_nt: TGTGCCAGCGGGAGTCGCTACAATGAGCAGTTCTTC

d_call: NA
j_call: TRBJ2-7
v_call: TRBV2
clone_size: NA
cdr3_aa: CASSEDGGSSYEQYF
cdr3_nt: TGTGCCAGCAGTGAAGACGGCGGGTCCTCCTACGAGCAGTACTTC

d_call: NA
j_call: TRBJ1-1
v_call: TRBV29-1
clone_size: NA
cdr3_aa: CSVWEGNTEAFF
cdr3_nt: TGCAGCGTTTGGGAGGGAAACACTGAAGCTTTCTTT

d_call: NA
j_call: TRBJ1-2
v_call: TRBV5-1
clone_size: NA
cdr3_aa: CASSLGTPSVYGYTF
cdr3_nt: TGCGCCAGCAGCTTGGGGACACCTTCCGTCTATGGCTACACCTTC

d_call: NA
j_call: TRBJ2-1
v_call: TRBV20-1
clone_size: NA
cdr3_aa: CSARDSERPYNEQFF
cdr3_nt: TGCAGTGCTAGAGATTCAGAGAGGCCCTACAATGAGCAGTTCTTC

d_call: TRBD1
j_call: TRBJ1-2
v_call: TRBV19
clone_size: NA
cdr3_aa: CASRSSTQGDYGYTF
cdr3_nt: TGTGCCAGTAGATCCAGTACACAGGGGGACTATGGCTACACCTTC

d_call: NA
j_call: TRBJ1-2
v_call: TRBV5-4
clone_size: NA
cdr3_aa: CASSLSIPNYGYTF
cdr3_nt: TGTGCCAGCAGCTTAAGTATTCCAAACTATGGCTACACCTTC

d_call: NA
j_call: TRBJ2-7
v_call: TRBV7-9
clone_size: NA
cdr3_aa: CASSLGRTEGYEQYF
cdr3_nt: TGTGCCAGCAGCTTAGGGAGGACCGAAGGCTACGAGCAGTACTTC

d_call: TRBD2
j_call: TRBJ2-1
v_call: TRBV12-3/TRBV12-4
clone_size: NA
cdr3_aa: CASSLSSSGRAPFF
cdr3_nt: TGTGCCAGCAGTTTATCCTCTAGCGGGAGGGCCCCGTTCTTC

d_call: NA
j_call: TRBJ1-5
v_call: TRBV6-5
clone_size: NA
cdr3_aa: CASRQGWGNQPQHF
cdr3_nt: TGTGCCAGCAGACAGGGATGGGGCAATCAGCCCCAGCATTTT